The text below deals with one T cell receptor beta chain. CD45RO negativity and positive selection for CCR7 defined naive CD8 cells, a population that excluded terminally differentiated effector memory CD45RA+ cells. The sample is drawn from a study of shared clonotypes between healthy human individuals. Generated by immunoSEQ multiplex PCR, the TCRdb table keeps only in-frame clones and is missing some. The sample gives some 2,000,000 clones, about 95% of which show up once; 0.9% to 1.3% is in the top ten. This CDR3 comprises 15 residues. Per the germline V gene, CDR1 is MNHEY and CDR2 is SVGAGI. Unmatched junction bases numbered 6, after V lost 7 bases and J lost 4 bases.

What was sequenced was naive CD8+ T cells sorted from blood. This chain joins TRBV6-5 and TRBJ2-3; 12 bases fit TRBD2. The TCR originated in a man between 18 and 35 years old in good health. CDR3 sequence: CASIQTSGSSDTQYF. CDR3 in DNA: TGTGCCAGCATCCAGACTAGCGGGAGTTCAGATACGCAGTATTTT.